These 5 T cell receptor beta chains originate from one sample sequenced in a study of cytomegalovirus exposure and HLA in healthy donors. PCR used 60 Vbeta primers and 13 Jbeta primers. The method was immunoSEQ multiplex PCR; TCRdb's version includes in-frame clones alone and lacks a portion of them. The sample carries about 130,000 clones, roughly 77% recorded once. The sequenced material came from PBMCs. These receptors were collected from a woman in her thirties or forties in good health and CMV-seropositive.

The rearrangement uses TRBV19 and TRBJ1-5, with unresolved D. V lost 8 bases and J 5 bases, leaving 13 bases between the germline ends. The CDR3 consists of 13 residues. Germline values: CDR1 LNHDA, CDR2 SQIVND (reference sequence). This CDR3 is CASCDTSYQPQHF. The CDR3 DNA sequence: TGTGCCAGTTGCGACACCTCCTATCAGCCCCAGCATTTT.

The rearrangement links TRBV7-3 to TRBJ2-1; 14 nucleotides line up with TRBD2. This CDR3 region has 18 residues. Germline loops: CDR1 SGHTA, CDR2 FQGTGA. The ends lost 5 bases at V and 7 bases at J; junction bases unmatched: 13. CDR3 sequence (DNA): TGTGCCAGCAGCCCATCAAATCCGGGACTAGCGGGAGCTAATGAGCAGTTCTTC. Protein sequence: CASSPSNPGLAGANEQFF.

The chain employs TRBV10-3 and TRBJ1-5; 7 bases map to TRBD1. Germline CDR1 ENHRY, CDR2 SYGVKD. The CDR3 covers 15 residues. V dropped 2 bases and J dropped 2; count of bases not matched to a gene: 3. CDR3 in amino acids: CAISEDRARNQPQHF. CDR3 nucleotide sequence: TGTGCCATCAGTGAGGACAGGGCTCGCAATCAGCCCCAGCATTTT.

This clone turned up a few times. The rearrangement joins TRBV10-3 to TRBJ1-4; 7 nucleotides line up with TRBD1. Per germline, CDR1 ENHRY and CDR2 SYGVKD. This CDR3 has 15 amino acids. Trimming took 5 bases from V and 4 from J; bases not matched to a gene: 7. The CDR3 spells CAISTGQAINEKLFF. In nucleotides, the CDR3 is TGTGCCATCAGTACCGGACAGGCGATTAATGAAAAACTGTTTTTT.

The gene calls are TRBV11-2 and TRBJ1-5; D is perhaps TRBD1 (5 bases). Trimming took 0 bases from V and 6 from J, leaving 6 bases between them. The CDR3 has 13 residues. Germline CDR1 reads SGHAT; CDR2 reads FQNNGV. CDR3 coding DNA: TGTGCCAGCAGCTTAGAGGGGGGTCAGCCCCAGCATTTT. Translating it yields CASSLEGGQPQHF. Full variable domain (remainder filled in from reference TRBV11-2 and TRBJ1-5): EAGVAQSPRYKIIEKRQSVAFWCNPISGHATLYWYQQILGQGPKLLIQFQNNGVVDDSQLPKDRFSAERLKGVDSTLKIQPAKLEDSAVYLCASSLEGGQPQHFGDGTRLSIL.